The source of this T cell receptor beta chain is a study of shared clonotypes between healthy human individuals. Study in general: Samples came from a couple of female and a few male donors aged 18 to 49.

Several immunoSEQ 96-well plates shared each subset's DNA, each plate a replicate. DNA input for the unsorted PBMC replicate PCRs was about 280 ng, approximately 30,000 T cell genomes. Only in-frame clones appear in the TCRdb table, and some are missing; sequencing was by immunoSEQ multiplex PCR. Of about 470,000 clones listed, about 76% are singletons. To note about this clone: What it binds is unknown.

The germline V and J ends were trimmed by 2 bases and 3 bases, with 8 bases remaining between them. This CDR3 has 13 residues. Per the germline V gene, CDR1 is PRHDT and CDR2 is FYEKMQ (reference sequence). Points from the study as a whole: Genetic and exposure-history diversity was limited by the few donors.

The sequencing sample was made of PBMCs. This TCR derives from a woman aged 40 to 55 in good health. Some clones in this sample may be carry-over from other donors' samples. The chain recombines TRBV13 with TRBJ2-7; D gene unclear. CDR3 sequence: CASSLNMLYEQYF. The DNA for the CDR3 is TGTGCCAGCAGCTTAAACATGCTCTACGAGCAGTACTTC.